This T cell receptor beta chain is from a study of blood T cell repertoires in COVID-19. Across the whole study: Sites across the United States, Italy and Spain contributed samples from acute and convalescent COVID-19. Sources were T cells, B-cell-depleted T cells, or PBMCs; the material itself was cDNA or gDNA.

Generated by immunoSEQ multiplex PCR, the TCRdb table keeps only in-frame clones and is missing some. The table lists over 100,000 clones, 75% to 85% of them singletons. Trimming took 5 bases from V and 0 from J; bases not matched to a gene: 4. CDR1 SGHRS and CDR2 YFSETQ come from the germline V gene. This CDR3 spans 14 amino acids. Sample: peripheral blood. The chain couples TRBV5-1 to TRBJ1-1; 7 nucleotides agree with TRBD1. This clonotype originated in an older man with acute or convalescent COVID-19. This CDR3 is CASSRDSMNTEAFF. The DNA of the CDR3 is TGCGCCAGCAGTCGGGACAGCATGAACACTGAAGCTTTCTTT.